This T cell receptor (beta chain) was identified in a study of blood T cell repertoires in COVID-19. Study overall: The United States, Italy and Spain supplied acute and convalescent COVID-19 samples. In each case, the material was cDNA or gDNA derived from T cells, B-cell-depleted T cells, or PBMCs.

Trimming stripped 4 bases from V and 1 base from J, with 5 bases between. Germline-derived CDR1 and CDR2 are SGHRS and YFSETQ. The CDR3 extends over 13 amino acids. This table comes from immunoSEQ multiplex PCR, and its TCRdb copy is limited to in-frame clones, with some not included. The table has tens of thousands of clones, 88% seen once. The sequence derives from a woman in her 40s with acute or convalescent COVID-19. The chain joins TRBV5-1 to TRBJ2-2, with D hard to call. Sequenced input: peripheral blood. CDR3 protein: CASSLGNTGELFF. The CDR3 DNA is TGCGCCAGCAGCCTAGGGAACACCGGGGAGCTGTTTTTT. Together with reference TRBV5-1 and TRBJ2-2, the CDR3 gives the full variable domain: KAGVTQTPRYLIKTRGQQVTLSCSPISGHRSVSWYQQTPGQGLQFLFEYFSETQRNKGNFPGRFSGRQFSNSRSEMNVSTLELGDSALYLCASSLGNTGELFFGEGSRLTVL.